In this sample, the clone carrying this T cell receptor beta chain turned up a few times. Its antigen is currently unknown. Sequencing used cDNA as its template, made by extracting RNA and reverse transcribing it. Produced via immunoSEQ multiplex PCR; TCRdb's table is partial and in-frame only. The sample lists about 200,000 clones, more than 45% occurring once. These data originate in a study of CD8+ T cells in alopecia areata. Overall study: Patients in the treated group were given tofacitinib by mouth, 5 to 10 mg twice a day. It was 6 to 18 months of tofacitinib, and then there were 6 months off drug. Severity among treated patients was scored by the percentage of scalp area affected. General observations from the study: Sequenced scalp T cells also include alphabeta T cells resident in normal skin.

Regarding treatment: oral pan-JAK inhibitor, 5-10 mg twice daily. Sequenced material: CD4+ T cells sorted from blood, taken at week 4, from a patient treated with tofacitinib. This receptor was identified in a human donor with alopecia areata.

The CDR3 DNA reads TGCAGCGTTGAAGGAGGTGGCGGGGTCGTCAGGTACAATGAGCAGTTCTTC. It encodes CSVEGGGGVVRYNEQFF. V is TRBV29-1 and J is TRBJ2-1, with D possibly being TRBD2 (6 bases). Trimming took off 1 base at V and 4 bases at J, with 20 bases between the two ends. This CDR3 comprises 17 residues. Germline CDR1 reads SQVTM; CDR2 reads ANQGSEA.